Listed here are 15 T cell receptor beta chains from one sample, sequenced in a study of T cell responses to AZD1222 COVID-19 vaccine. The protocol was immunoSEQ multiplex PCR, while the TCRdb copy is restricted to in-frame clones and leaves out a portion. The repertoire holds under 100,000 clones, with 89% as singletons. The specimen was peripheral blood, collected 28 days after the second AZD1222 dose. Receptors originate from an adult who received the AZD1222 COVID-19 vaccine.

V gene TRBV18 combines with J gene TRBJ1-1; TRBD1 matches 10 bases. V lost 2 bases, J lost 4 bases, and 7 bases stayed unmatched. CDR3 size: 16 residues. From germline, CDR1 is KGHSH and CDR2 LQKENI. As DNA, the CDR3 is TGTGCCAGCTCACCAAGGGGACAGGGGTTGGTCACTGAAGCTTTCTTT. This gives the protein CASSPRGQGLVTEAFF.

The V and J genes are TRBV7-9 and TRBJ1-1; 7 nucleotides agree with TRBD1. CDR1 SEHNR and CDR2 FQNEAQ come from the germline V gene (reference sequence). The CDR3 is 14 amino acids. J lost 10 bases, V lost 8 bases, and 16 bases had no gene match. Written as DNA, the CDR3 is TGTGCCAGCGTTGAAGACAGGGAGCCGCTTCGAGCTTTCTTT. Residues: CASVEDREPLRAFF.

The rearrangement links TRBV20-1 to TRBJ2-7, with D possibly being TRBD2 (5 bases). CDR1 and CDR2 from the germline V gene are DFQATT and SNEGSKA (reference sequence). The CDR3 has 14 residues. Trimming left V 3 bases short and J 5 bases short, with 17 bases between. This chain's CDR3 is CSASQLGSSDEQYF. The CDR3 DNA reads as TGCAGTGCTAGTCAACTAGGCTCGAGCGACGAGCAGTACTTC.

The J gene is TRBJ2-7, the V gene TRBV7-2; 8 bases agree with TRBD2. This CDR3 has 15 residues. With V trimmed by 2 bases and J by 0 bases, 3 bases remained unmatched. Per the germline V gene, CDR1 is SGHTA and CDR2 is FQGNSA. DNA for the CDR3: TGTGCCAGCAGCTTATCGGGGGGGGTCTCCTACGAGCAGTACGTC. Translation: CASSLSGGVSYEQYV.

This chain uses TRBV13 with TRBJ2-7; 10 nucleotides line up with TRBD1. Germline V gene lookup returns CDR1 PRHDT and CDR2 FYEKMQ (reference sequence). The CDR3 is 14 residues long. With 8 bases clipped from V and 5 bases from J, the junction kept 9 bases outside the gene matches. In nucleotides, the CDR3 is TGTGCCAGCGGGGGGACAGGGGATCGCCACGAGCAGTACTTC. Its protein product is CASGGTGDRHEQYF.

This chain connects TRBV5-4 to TRBJ1-4; a weak D match, TRBD1 (6 bases). CDR1 and CDR2 from the germline V gene are SGHNT and YYREEE (reference sequence). The V end was cut by 9 bases, the J end by 3 bases, with 12 bases between. CDR3 length: 13 amino acids. The CDR3 sequence is CATQDRANEKLFF. CDR3 coding DNA: TGTGCCACCCAGGACAGAGCTAATGAAAAACTGTTTTTT.

This clone rates as medium-sized (0.01 to 0.1%). J is TRBJ2-7 and V is TRBV11-2; D gene unclear. CDR1 is SGHAT, CDR2 FQNNGV, per germline. Between the trimmed V and J ends, which lost 4 bases and 0 bases, there was a span of 4 bases. CDR3 size: 12 residues. CDR3 in amino acids: CASSSRSYEQYF. In nucleotides, the CDR3 is TGTGCCAGCAGCTCTCGCTCCTACGAGCAGTACTTC.

The CDR3 DNA sequence: TGTGCCAGCAGCTTTAGTCGGAATGTCGGCGAGCAGTACTTC. Its protein product is CASSFSRNVGEQYF. The chain joins TRBV7-2 to TRBJ2-7; no reliable D call. The CDR3 spans 14 residues. V gave up 3 bases and J gave up 6 bases, with 15 bases separating them. The germline V gene has CDR1 SGHTA and CDR2 FQGNSA. The entire variable domain, with the rest obtained from reference TRBV7-2 and TRBJ2-7, is as follows: GAGVSQSPSNKVTEKGKDVELRCDPISGHTALYWYRQSLGQGLEFLIYFQGNSAPDKSGLPSDRFSAERTGGSVSTLTIQRTQQEDSAVYLCASSFSRNVGEQYFGPGTRLTVT.

This chain joins TRBV27 and TRBJ1-3, with 8 bases aligning to TRBD1. The ends lost 6 bases at V and 0 bases at J; junction bases unmatched: 13. CDR3 length: 18 residues. Germline V gene lookup returns CDR1 MNHEY and CDR2 SMNVEV (reference sequence). In DNA, the CDR3 is TGTGCCAGCAGGGAACCGGGACAGGTGATAAACTCTGGAAACACCATATATTTT. This encodes CASREPGQVINSGNTIYF.

The V call is TRBV27, the J call TRBJ1-2; 9 bases match TRBD1. The CDR3 has 14 amino acids. V lost 7 bases, J lost 4 bases, and 7 bases stayed unmatched. The germline CDR1 and CDR2 sequences are MNHEY and SMNVEV (reference sequence). The CDR3 loop reads CASTSPGQGYGYTF. The CDR3 bases are TGTGCCAGCACATCACCGGGACAGGGCTATGGCTACACCTTC.

This clone was detected only once. The V call is TRBV5-1, the J call TRBJ1-6; 10 bases fit TRBD1. This CDR3 contains 13 residues. CDR1 SGHRS and CDR2 YFSETQ come from the germline V gene. The junction had 7 bases not matched to a gene; V was cut back by 9 bases and J by 10 bases. The CDR3 nucleotides are TGCGCCACGGGGACAGGGGTGGGATCACCCCTCCACTTT. Translation gives CATGTGVGSPLHF.

CDR3 bases: TGTGCCAGCAGCTTAGCGCATTTAAGGAACACCGGGGAGCTGTTTTTT. It codes for CASSLAHLRNTGELFF. J is TRBJ2-2 and V is TRBV7-2; D gene uncertain. CDR1 and CDR2 (germline): SGHTA, FQGNSA. V shed 0 bases and J shed 1 base, with 9 bases lying between them. The CDR3 has 16 residues.

This clone was counted once. CDR3 sequence reads: CASSLGASGGAAQYF. DNA for the CDR3: TGTGCCAGCAGCTTAGGGGCTAGCGGGGGGGCAGCCCAGTACTTC. The chain couples TRBV7-2 to TRBJ2-5, with 12 positions matching TRBD2. V trimming: 1 base; J trimming: 9 bases; junction bases outside the gene matches: 6. The CDR3 is 15 amino acids. CDR1 and CDR2 from the germline V gene are SGHTA and FQGNSA. The full variable domain, completed using reference TRBV7-2 and TRBJ2-5, is GAGVSQSPSNKVTEKGKDVELRCDPISGHTALYWYRQSLGQGLEFLIYFQGNSAPDKSGLPSDRFSAERTGGSVSTLTIQRTQQEDSAVYLCASSLGASGGAAQYFGPGTRLLVL.

The genes are TRBV7-2 and TRBJ2-7; tentatively, D is TRBD2 (6 bases). This CDR3 has 18 residues. CDR1 is SGHTA and CDR2 is FQGNSA in the germline V gene. Trimming stripped 2 bases from V and 1 base from J, with 21 bases between. For the CDR3, the DNA is TGTGCCAGCAGCTTAATCGACTGGGCGGGATCCCCTTCCTACGAGCAGTACTTC. Encoded protein: CASSLIDWAGSPSYEQYF.

The CDR3 bases are TGTGCCATCAGTGAGTCGGGTCCGGGAGCTAGCGGGTTTGAGCAGTTCTTC. Translated: CAISESGPGASGFEQFF. The chain combines TRBV10-3 with TRBJ2-1, with 8 positions matching TRBD2. V was clipped by 0 bases and J by 9 bases; unmatched bases: 13. CDR3 length: 17 residues. Germline CDR1 reads ENHRY; CDR2 reads SYGVKD.